This T cell receptor (beta chain) was sequenced for a study of radiotherapy plus CTLA-4 blockade in lung cancer. As for the study in general: Objective response rate was roughly 19%; disease control rate, about 28%. General study results and limits: Early clonal dynamics of blood T cells, together with interferon-beta, were reported as the best response predictor. Once radiotherapy plus ipilimumab had been given, TCR clones derived from tumor expanded in blood.

Treatment of patients with chemo-refractory metastatic non-small-cell lung cancer consisted of focal radiation plus CTLA-4 blockade with ipilimumab. A few counts support this clone. The antigen is undetermined. Using immunoSEQ multiplex PCR, the repertoire was profiled, and TCRdb retains in-frame clones only, with some absent. The sample gives some 60,000 clones, roughly 80% of which show up once; around a sixth is in the top ten. V was cut by 1 base and J by 12 bases, with 10 bases left in between. Germline V CDR1 and CDR2: SNHLY, FYNNEI. This CDR3 region has 12 residues. This TCR derives from a human donor with non-small cell lung cancer who had a complete response to radiotherapy plus ipilimumab. The sample here was peripheral blood, taken from a patient treated with radiotherapy plus ipilimumab. The chain combines TRBV2 with TRBJ2-4; D might be TRBD2 (5 bases). The CDR3 is CASSEDEGYQYF. The DNA for the CDR3 is TGTGCCAGCAGTGAAGACGAGGGATATCAGTACTTC.